Following are 32 T cell receptor beta chains from one sample sequenced in a study of shared clonotypes between healthy human individuals. Profiling relied on immunoSEQ multiplex PCR, and the TCRdb table lists in-frame clones only, not all of them. The repertoire holds 100,000 to 130,000 clones, with 55% to 70% as singletons. Sequencing was performed on memory CD8+ T cells sorted from blood. The subset is: CD45RO+ cells pooled with CCR7-negative TemRA cells. The receptors originated from a woman in her 30s in good health.

This clone has just a few counts. The V and J genes are TRBV10-1 and TRBJ1-3, with TRBD1 as a possible D gene (5 bases). V was cut by 6 bases and J by 9 bases, with 12 bases left in between. Germline V lookup: CDR1 WNHNN, CDR2 SYGVQD (reference sequence). CDR3 length: 12 residues. The CDR3 region is CASRLAGGTIYF. As DNA, the CDR3 is TGCGCCAGCAGATTGGCGGGGGGCACCATATATTTT.

J is TRBJ1-1 and V is TRBV7-2; maybe TRBD1 (6 bases). The V gene's germline CDR1 is SGHTA and CDR2 FQGNSA. The CDR3 covers 13 residues. The V end was cut by 4 bases, the J end by 6 bases, with 12 bases between. CDR3 loop: CASSSPTGAEAFF. The DNA of the CDR3 is TGTGCCAGCAGCTCACCGACAGGAGCTGAAGCTTTCTTT.

This clone was picked up a small number of times. The genes are TRBV28 and TRBJ2-5, with TRBD2 identical over 8 bases. The germline V gene has CDR1 MDHEN and CDR2 SYDVKM. This CDR3 spans 16 amino acids. V lost 7 bases to trimming and J lost 2 bases; unmatched junction nucleotides: 12. This CDR3 reads CASTLLLTGGQETQYF. CDR3 nucleotides: TGTGCCAGCACCCTCCTCTTAACGGGAGGGCAAGAGACCCAGTACTTC.

This chain connects TRBV28 to TRBJ2-7; tentative D call: TRBD2 (5 bases). The CDR3 totals 19 residues. The germline V gene encodes CDR1 MDHEN and CDR2 SYDVKM. Trimming stripped 5 bases from V and 0 bases from J, with 26 bases between. CDR3 residues: CASSTLLGATLQSSYEQYF. The CDR3 coding sequence is TGTGCCAGCAGTACCCTTTTGGGAGCGACACTACAGAGCTCCTACGAGCAGTACTTC.

This clone was observed a few times. The CDR3 DNA reads as TGTGCCAGCAGCTTATGGGGACTACCCAATGAGCAGTTCTTC. Translating it yields CASSLWGLPNEQFF. The chain uses TRBV11-3 and TRBJ2-1, with 7 bases identical to TRBD2. V lost 2 bases, J lost 6 bases, and 4 bases stayed unmatched. Germline V gene lookup returns CDR1 SGHNT and CDR2 YENEEA. The CDR3 covers 14 residues. Using reference TRBV11-3 and TRBJ2-1 for the parts outside the CDR3, the full variable domain is EAGVVQSPRYKIIEKKQPVAFWCNPISGHNTLYWYLQNLGQGPELLIRYENEEAVDDSQLPKDRFSAERLKGVDSTLKIQPAELGDSAVYLCASSLWGLPNEQFFGPGTRLTVL.

This sequence joins TRBV5-5 and TRBJ1-3; D gene uncertain. CDR3 size: 15 residues. Trimming stripped 2 bases from V and 0 bases from J, with 9 bases between. Germline CDR1 and CDR2: SGHKS and YYEKEE (reference sequence). The CDR3 DNA reads TGTGCCAGCAGCTTTCAACGGGGCTCTGGAAACACCATATATTTT. This sequence encodes CASSFQRGSGNTIYF.

The rearrangement links TRBV21-1 to TRBJ2-7; the D segment call TRBD2 is taken from the table without a DNA check. TRBV21-1 corresponds to a pseudogene. The length of the CDR3 is 16 residues. The CDR3 DNA reads as TGTGCCAGCAGCCACGAAAGCGGGAGAGGGGGTGACGAGCAGTACTTC. Its translation: CASSHESGRGGDEQYF.

As for this clone: This may arise from a read error, as a much more abundant clone is one base away. The V call is TRBV7-7, the J call TRBJ2-7; 10 bases line up with TRBD2. This CDR3 has 16 residues. Germline V lookup: CDR1 SSHAT, CDR2 FNYEAQ (reference sequence). The CDR3, as DNA: TGCGCCAGCAGCCAAGGACTAGCGGTTTCATCCTACGAGCAGTACTTC. It codes for CASSQGLAVSSYEQYF.

This clone has only a few counts. This rearrangement joins TRBV28 to TRBJ2-6, with D tentatively TRBD2 (5 bases). CDR1 is MDHEN, CDR2 SYDVKM, per germline. The CDR3 totals 17 residues. With 6 bases removed from V and 0 bases from J, the gap between germline ends came to 15 bases. The CDR3 is CASSPRGLVSGANVLTF. As DNA, the CDR3 is TGTGCCAGCAGCCCCCGTGGACTCGTCTCTGGGGCCAACGTCCTGACTTTC.

The rearrangement links TRBV6-5 to TRBJ1-1; D perhaps matches TRBD1 (6 bases). Germline values: CDR1 MNHEY, CDR2 SVGAGI. Trimming shortened V by 0 bases and J by 2 bases, and 10 bases separated the two germline ends. There are 15 residues in the CDR3. The CDR3 nucleotides are TGTGCCAGCAGTTACTCAGCAGGGGCAAACACTGAAGCTTTCTTT. Translated: CASSYSAGANTEAFF.

The genes are TRBV5-6 and TRBJ2-7; 11 bases align to TRBD2. The germline CDR1 and CDR2 sequences are SGHDT and YYEEEE. The J segment lost 5 bases and the V segment lost 5 bases, leaving 9 bases of the junction unmatched. The CDR3 totals 15 residues. The CDR3 DNA reads TGTGCCAGCAGACAAAGACTAGCGGGGTATCACGAGCAGTACTTC. As protein: CASRQRLAGYHEQYF.

There are many counts of this clone. The chain carries TRBV7-8 and TRBJ2-7, with TRBD2 matching over 8 bases. V shed 1 base, J shed 1 base, and the junction held 6 bases outside the gene matches. This CDR3 spans 16 amino acids. The germline V gene encodes CDR1 SGHVS and CDR2 FQNEAQ. In nucleotides, the CDR3 is TGTGCCAGCAGCTTAGTGGCTAGCGGGTTATCCTACGAGCAGTACTTC. Translating gives CASSLVASGLSYEQYF.

This clone was seen a few times. J is TRBJ1-5 and V is TRBV28, with D unresolved. Germline CDR1 MDHEN, CDR2 SYDVKM. V lost 6 bases and J 10 bases, leaving 13 bases between the germline ends. This CDR3 spans 12 amino acids. CDR3: CASRPPGDPQHF. The CDR3 DNA follows: TGTGCCAGCAGACCTCCGGGCGACCCCCAGCATTTT.

The J gene is TRBJ1-1, the V gene TRBV28; D gene uncertain. V lost 3 bases to trimming and J lost 4 bases, with 12 bases between them. The CDR3 spans 14 residues. CDR1 is MDHEN, CDR2 SYDVKM, per germline. CDR3 sequence: CASSLGSRSTEAFF. CDR3 coding DNA: TGTGCCAGCAGTTTGGGATCGCGGAGCACTGAAGCTTTCTTT.

A word on this clone: One junction end does not reproduce the germline sequence, and a read error may be involved. The chain links TRBV6-5 to TRBJ2-1; D call uncertain. This CDR3 spans 13 amino acids. Germline V gene lookup returns CDR1 MNHEY and CDR2 SVGAGI. The CDR3 protein is CAISESGGYEQFF. The CDR3 DNA sequence: TGTGCCATCAGTGAGTCGGGCGGTTATGAGCAGTTCTTC.

The chain is built from TRBV27 and TRBJ2-3; 8 positions match TRBD2. The V segment lost 8 bases and the J segment 2 bases; nucleotides outside the gene matches: 18. Looked up from germline, CDR1 is MNHEY and CDR2 is SMNVEV (reference sequence). The CDR3 consists of 18 residues. CDR3 sequence: CASGYPGGREEYTDTQYF. CDR3 nucleotides: TGTGCCAGCGGTTATCCGGGTGGGCGGGAGGAATACACAGATACGCAGTATTTT.

In this sample, this clone turned up once. V gene TRBV2 combines with J gene TRBJ1-1, with D possibly being TRBD1 (5 bases). Germline-derived CDR1 and CDR2 are SNHLY and FYNNEI. The CDR3 runs 14 residues. Trimming stripped 6 bases from V and 4 bases from J, with 15 bases between. The chain's CDR3 is CASSPNPGSTEAFF. DNA of the CDR3: TGTGCCAGCAGCCCTAATCCAGGGAGCACTGAAGCTTTCTTT.

V is TRBV28 and J is TRBJ2-5; D gene ambiguous. The CDR3 covers 13 residues. The V end lost 2 bases, the J end lost 1 base, and 5 bases lay between the germline ends. From germline, CDR1 is MDHEN and CDR2 SYDVKM. The CDR3 loop is CASSLPGQETQYF. DNA for the CDR3: TGTGCCAGCAGTTTACCAGGCCAAGAGACCCAGTACTTC.

In DNA, the CDR3 is TGTGCCAGCCGGGGGGGCAGGGGTTATAATGAAAAACTGTTTTTT. Its protein product is CASRGGRGYNEKLFF. The chain combines TRBV2 with TRBJ1-4; D may be TRBD1 (6 bases). This CDR3 spans 15 amino acids. Trimming took 8 bases from V and 4 from J, leaving 17 bases between them. Germline CDR1 SNHLY, CDR2 FYNNEI. Using reference TRBV2 and TRBJ1-4 for the parts outside the CDR3, the full variable domain is EPEVTQTPSHQVTQMGQEVILRCVPISNHLYFYWYRQILGQKVEFLVSFYNNEISEKSEIFDDQFSVERPDGSNFTLKIRSTKLEDSAMYFCASRGGRGYNEKLFFGSGTQLSVL.

CDR3 sequence reads: CASRGDGETQYF. CDR3 DNA: TGTGCCAGCCGCGGAGACGGAGAGACCCAGTACTTC. The rearrangement uses TRBV2 and TRBJ2-5; D unresolved. In germline, CDR1 is SNHLY, CDR2 FYNNEI. CDR3 length: 12 amino acids. The ends were cut back, 8 bases at V and 4 bases at J, with 11 bases in the middle.

This chain links TRBV14 with TRBJ2-2; D gene uncertain. Germline assignment: CDR1 SGHDN and CDR2 FVKESK. V gave up 0 bases and J gave up 3 bases, with 20 bases separating them. This CDR3 contains 19 residues. The CDR3 loop is CASSQDLGLFAPYTGELFF. CDR3 in DNA: TGTGCCAGCAGCCAAGATCTCGGTCTATTTGCTCCGTACACCGGGGAGCTGTTTTTT.

This clone came up a few times. This chain links TRBV6-6 with TRBJ2-7, with TRBD2 matching 14 bases. Germline V gives CDR1 MNHNY, CDR2 SVGAGI (reference sequence). J lost 6 bases, V lost 7 bases, and 11 bases had no gene match. This CDR3 spans 16 amino acids. This CDR3 reads CASNSGTSGSGVEQYF. CDR3 bases: TGTGCCAGCAACTCCGGGACTAGCGGGAGTGGGGTCGAGCAGTACTTC.

The chain is built from TRBV12-5 and TRBJ1-1; 8 bases map to TRBD1. Germline-derived CDR1 and CDR2 are LGHNT and FRNRAP. After removal of 4 bases from V and 11 bases from J, the junction contained 6 bases not matched to a gene. The CDR3 is 12 amino acids. The CDR3 bases are TGTGCTAGTGGTTCCGAGGACAGGGCGGCTTTCTTT. It encodes CASGSEDRAAFF.

The chain links TRBV28 to TRBJ1-5; TRBD1 matches at 9 bases. V dropped 4 bases and J dropped 5; count of bases not matched to a gene: 6. This CDR3 has 15 amino acids. Per germline, CDR1 MDHEN and CDR2 SYDVKM. For the CDR3, the DNA is TGTGCCAGCAGTTCGACAGGGGGACGGGATCAGCCCCAGCATTTT. Translating gives CASSSTGGRDQPQHF.

The V and J genes are TRBV25-1 and TRBJ1-3; D unclear. The CDR3 spans 15 residues. Germline CDR1 and CDR2: MGHDK and SYGVNS. V was trimmed by 4 bases and J by 4 bases, leaving 14 bases between them. DNA for the CDR3: TGTGCCAGCAGTGGGAAGGGTCCCATGGGAAACACCATATATTTT. This encodes CASSGKGPMGNTIYF. Full variable domain (outside the CDR3, taken from reference TRBV25-1 and TRBJ1-3): EADIYQTPRYLVIGTGKKITLECSQTMGHDKMYWYQQDPGMELHLIHYSYGVNSTEKGDLSSESTVSRIRTEHFPLTLESARPSHTSQYLCASSGKGPMGNTIYFGEGSWLTVV.

The chain joins TRBV28 to TRBJ2-7; TRBD2 aligns across 7 bases. V shed 8 bases, J shed 5 bases, and the junction held 12 bases outside the gene matches. CDR1 and CDR2 from the germline V gene are MDHEN and SYDVKM. CDR3 size: 14 residues. The CDR3 region is CASESGGSTNEQYF. As DNA, the CDR3 is TGTGCCAGCGAGTCTGGCGGGAGTACGAACGAGCAGTACTTC.

This clone was seen a handful of times. The genes are TRBV5-1 and TRBJ2-2, with D unresolved. The V end was cut by 0 bases, the J end by 0 bases, with 9 bases between. The CDR3 has 16 amino acids. The germline gives CDR1 SGHRS, CDR2 YFSETQ. The CDR3 DNA reads TGCGCCAGCAGCTTGGGTACTGCAACGAACACCGGGGAGCTGTTTTTT. Translated: CASSLGTATNTGELFF.

The V and J genes are TRBV7-2 and TRBJ2-7; D could derive from TRBD1 or TRBD2 (5 bases each). Germline CDR1 reads SGHTA; CDR2 reads FQGNSA. V lost 5 bases to trimming and J lost 2 bases, with 16 bases between them. CDR3 size: 15 residues. CDR3 in amino acids: CASSPVGPGPYEQYF. CDR3 sequence (DNA): TGTGCCAGCAGCCCCGTGGGACCGGGCCCCTACGAGCAGTACTTC. Combining the CDR3 with reference TRBV7-2 and TRBJ2-7 gives the whole variable domain GAGVSQSPSNKVTEKGKDVELRCDPISGHTALYWYRQSLGQGLEFLIYFQGNSAPDKSGLPSDRFSAERTGGSVSTLTIQRTQQEDSAVYLCASSPVGPGPYEQYFGPGTRLTVT.

The gene calls are TRBV7-8 and TRBJ2-7, with 11 bases identical to TRBD2. The germline CDR1 and CDR2 sequences are SGHVS and FQNEAQ. The CDR3 totals 15 residues. The ends lost 4 bases at V and 4 bases at J; junction bases unmatched: 6. The CDR3, as DNA: TGTGCCAGCAGCTCCCGACTAGCGGGGACGTACGAGCAGTACTTC. This translates into CASSSRLAGTYEQYF.

The chain recombines TRBV27 with TRBJ2-2; TRBD1 might be the D (5 bases). Germline CDR1 reads MNHEY; CDR2 reads SMNVEV (reference sequence). This CDR3 region has 17 residues. V was clipped by 1 base and J by 6 bases, with 18 bases between them. The CDR3 loop is CASSLYPPSGFAGELFF. Here the CDR3 DNA reads TGTGCCAGCAGTTTATATCCCCCCTCAGGGTTCGCCGGGGAGCTGTTTTTT.

The sample holds many counts of this clone. This sequence joins TRBV25-1 and TRBJ2-7, with a weak D call TRBD1 (8 bases). The V end lost 1 base, the J end lost 5 bases, and 18 bases lay between the germline ends. Germline loops: CDR1 MGHDK, CDR2 SYGVNS. The CDR3 has 16 residues. This CDR3 is CASSELDTGGGDEQYF. The CDR3 nucleotides are TGTGCCAGCAGTGAATTGGATACAGGGGGGGGAGACGAGCAGTACTTC.

The chain links TRBV6-1 to TRBJ2-5; D is perhaps TRBD2 (6 bases). The DNA matches TRBJ2-7 better at its end, which makes the J call doubtful. There are 12 residues in the CDR3. The germline V gene encodes CDR1 MNHNS and CDR2 SASEGT. CDR3 in amino acids: CASTGGTYEQYF. The CDR3 DNA reads TGTGCCAGCACTGGCGGGACTTACGAGCAGTACTTC.